The rows below give T cell receptor beta chains drawn from one sample of a study of regulatory T cells in long-lasting Graves disease. Using its own MiXCR run on the multiplex PCR reads, TCRdb lists one record per CDR3 protein. The data hold hundreds of thousands of distinct CDR3 sequences, with approximately 15% observed a single time. These records were also assigned to another study, of T cells in Graves' hyperthyroidism and ophthalmopathy.

The sequenced sample was peripheral blood mononuclear cells (PBMCs), obtained at new diagnosis, from a patient treated with antithyroid drugs. The source of these receptors is a man aged 35 to 55 with Graves disease. Each CDR3 is given with its conserved first and last residue. Fields, in order: V gene, J gene, CDR3 length, D gene, clone size, CDR3 protein, CDR3 DNA. A D gene is named only where the DNA matches it firmly. Only part of the rows carry a size: once, few, many, or a class if the clone is expanded.

>TRBV20-1|TRBJ1-6|15|-|-
CSARVAGPYNSPLHF
TGCAGTGCTAGAGTGGCAGGGCCATATAATTCACCCCTCCACTTT
>TRBV18|TRBJ1-1|14|-|many
CASSPRPQGTEAFF
TGTGCCAGCTCACCGAGGCCCCAGGGCACTGAAGCTTTCTTT
>TRBV20-1|TRBJ1-5|13|TRBD1|-
CSADRDRNQPQHF
TGCAGTGCCGACCGGGACAGGAATCAGCCCCAGCATTTT
>TRBV11-2|TRBJ2-3|15|TRBD2|many
CASRLAGEGQGTQYF
TGTGCCAGCAGACTAGCGGGGGAAGGCCAGGGGACGCAGTATTTT
>TRBV20-1|TRBJ2-2|17|TRBD2|many
CSARDQRGLMNTGELFF
TGCAGTGCTAGAGATCAGCGGGGATTAATGAACACCGGGGAGCTGTTTTTT
>TRBV6-5|TRBJ2-3|15|TRBD2|many
CASSYSRPGGRTQYF
TGTGCCAGCAGTTACTCGAGACCGGGGGGGCGTACGCAGTATTTT
>TRBV19|TRBJ2-1|15|TRBD1|-
CASSRQGVAYNEQFF
TGTGCCAGTAGCAGACAGGGAGTAGCCTACAATGAGCAGTTCTTC
>TRBV5-5|TRBJ2-3|12|-|-
CASSVRVDTQYF
TGTGCCAGCAGCGTCAGGGTAGATACGCAGTATTTT
>TRBV2|TRBJ2-5|15|TRBD2|-
CASRSLGGGQETQYF
TGTGCCAGCAGAAGCTTAGGCGGGGGTCAAGAGACCCAGTACTTC
>TRBV11-2|TRBJ1-2|15|TRBD1|-
CASSWRTGINYGYTF
TGTGCCAGCAGCTGGCGGACAGGCATTAACTATGGCTACACCTTC
>TRBV28|TRBJ2-3|17|TRBD2|-
CASRLAGTSGVRDTQYF
TGTGCCAGCAGACTAGCCGGGACTAGCGGGGTTAGAGATACGCAGTATTTT
>TRBV14|TRBJ2-1|13|-|many
CASSRIGTDEQFF
TGTGCCAGCAGCCGAATCGGGACTGATGAGCAGTTCTTC
>TRBV11-3|TRBJ2-2|17|-|many
CASSLDPRRPDTGELFF
TGTGCCAGCAGCTTAGATCCGCGGCGACCCGACACCGGGGAGCTGTTTTTT
>TRBV3-1|TRBJ1-2|13|-|many
CASSRPGTYGYTF
TGTGCCAGCAGCCGTCCAGGGACCTATGGCTACACCTTC
>TRBV20-1|TRBJ2-3|13|TRBD2|many
CSLTSGDTDTQYF
TGCAGTCTCACTAGCGGGGACACAGATACGCAGTATTTT
>TRBV9|TRBJ2-1|17|-|-
CASSVAGGSSSYNEQFF
TGTGCCAGCAGCGTAGCGGGGGGCTCGAGCTCCTACAATGAGCAGTTCTTC
>TRBV19|TRBJ2-1|15|-|few
CASSRGPGLHYEQFF
TGTGCCAGTAGTCGGGGACCGGGATTGCACTATGAGCAGTTCTTC